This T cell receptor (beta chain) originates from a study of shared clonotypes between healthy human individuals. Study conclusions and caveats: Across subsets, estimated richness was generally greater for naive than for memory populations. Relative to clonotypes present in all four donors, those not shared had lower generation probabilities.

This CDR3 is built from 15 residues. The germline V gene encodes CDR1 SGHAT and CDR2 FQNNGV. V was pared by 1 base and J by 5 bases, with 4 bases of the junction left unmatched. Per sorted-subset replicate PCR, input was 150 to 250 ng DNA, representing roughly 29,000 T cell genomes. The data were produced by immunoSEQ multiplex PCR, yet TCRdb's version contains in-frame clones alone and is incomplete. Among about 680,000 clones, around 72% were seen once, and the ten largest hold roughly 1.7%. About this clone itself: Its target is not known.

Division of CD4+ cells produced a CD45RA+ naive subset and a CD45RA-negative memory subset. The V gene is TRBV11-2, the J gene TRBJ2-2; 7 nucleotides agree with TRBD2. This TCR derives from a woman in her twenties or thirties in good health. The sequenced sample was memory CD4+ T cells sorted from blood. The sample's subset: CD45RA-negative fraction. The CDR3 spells CASSLGQAGTGELFF. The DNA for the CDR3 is TGTGCCAGCAGCTTAGGGCAAGCGGGAACCGGGGAGCTGTTTTTT.